The next 23 T cell receptor beta chains were all read from a single sample in a study of naive and memory T cell subsets (dated by TCRdb to the late 2010s). Library preparation was by UMI-ligation and nested PCR. The sample was run on an Illumina MiSeq. To cover both TRBC1 and TRBC2, the beta constant-region primer consisted of an equimolar mix of two oligonucleotides. Four rounds of PCR, combining the SP2 primer with nested alpha and beta constant-region primers, were used to amplify the ligated cDNA. Using fastp at Q25 and MiXCR, TCRdb reprocessed the public reads and kept productive beta chains. All rows with the same CDR3 protein become a single entry with the most common DNA and genes. The sample includes approximately 29,000 distinct CDR3 sequences, with around 18% observed a single time. 3% to 4% of the sample is in the top ten clones. Sample: effector memory CD4+ T cells from blood. This specimen's cell subset or site label, interpreted: effector memory, CD45RA- CD27-. These receptor sequences come from a human donor in good health.

The sample holds many counts of this clonotype. The J gene is TRBJ2-7, the V gene TRBV10-3, with TRBD1 matching over 10 bases. Per the germline V gene, CDR1 is ENHRY and CDR2 is SYGVKD. The junction had 4 bases not matched to a gene; V was cut back by 5 bases and J by 0 bases. This CDR3 has 15 amino acids. The CDR3 loop reads CAISPGQGISYEQYF. The CDR3, as DNA: TGTGCCATCAGTCCGGGACAGGGGATCTCCTACGAGCAGTACTTC.

This clonotype was seen a few times. The rearrangement links TRBV5-6 to TRBJ1-5, with D unclear. V was cut by 2 bases and J by 7 bases, with 7 bases left in between. The CDR3 has 12 residues. The germline CDR1 and CDR2 sequences are SGHDT and YYEEEE. The CDR3 sequence: CASSFRAQPQHF. CDR3 coding DNA: TGTGCCAGCAGCTTTAGGGCCCAGCCCCAGCATTTT.

The V call is TRBV20-1, the J call TRBJ2-7; D is possibly TRBD1 (6 bases). The CDR3 contains 12 residues. CDR1 DFQATT and CDR2 SNEGSKA come from the germline V gene (reference sequence). V lost 2 bases, J lost 4 bases, and 9 bases lay in between. CDR3 bases: TGCAGTGCTAGAAACAGGGAGTACGAGCAGTACTTC. It specifies CSARNREYEQYF.

This rearrangement joins TRBV6-5 to TRBJ2-2, with D maybe TRBD2 (7 bases). From germline, CDR1 is MNHEY and CDR2 SVGAGI. This CDR3 region has 15 residues. Trimming removed 6 bases from V and 7 bases from J, with 18 bases in between. The CDR3 nucleotides read TGTGCCAGCAGACGTGAGAAGGGAGGGGGCGGGGAGCTGTTTTTT. Translating gives CASRREKGGGGELFF.

The CDR3 reads CASSLLGVTGTGMRSEAFF. Written as DNA, the CDR3 is TGTGCCAGCAGCTTGCTAGGAGTGACCGGGACAGGGATGAGGTCTGAAGCTTTCTTT. The chain uses TRBV5-5 and TRBJ1-1, with 9 nucleotides matching TRBD1. The CDR3 spans 19 residues. Germline V gene sequence: CDR1 SGHKS, CDR2 YYEKEE (reference sequence). Losses at the gene ends were 1 base for V and 6 bases for J; bases not matched to a gene: 19.

The chain carries TRBV29-1 and TRBJ2-3; 10 bases line up with TRBD1. Germline V lookup: CDR1 SQVTM, CDR2 ANQGSEA. V was clipped by 7 bases and J by 3 bases; unmatched bases: 1. The CDR3 spans 12 residues. This chain's CDR3 is CSGGQGTDTQYF. The CDR3 region has the DNA TGCAGCGGGGGACAGGGGACAGATACGCAGTATTTT.

This clonotype has just a few counts. The chain employs TRBV12-3 or TRBV12-4 and TRBJ2-7, with 12 bases lining up with TRBD2. V lost 0 bases and J lost 6; bases outside the gene matches: 6. CDR3 size: 16 residues. CDR3 amino acids: CASSLARRLAGAEQYF. The DNA for the CDR3 is TGTGCCAGCAGTTTAGCGCGACGACTAGCGGGAGCCGAGCAGTACTTC.

The chain combines TRBV18 with TRBJ1-2, with 9 bases identical to TRBD1. The CDR3 loop spans 15 amino acids. From germline, CDR1 is KGHSH and CDR2 LQKENI. With V trimmed by 4 bases and J by 3 bases, 6 bases remained unmatched. CDR3 amino acids: CASSLQGARDYGYTF. The CDR3 DNA sequence: TGTGCCAGCTCACTACAGGGGGCGCGGGACTATGGCTACACCTTC. The whole variable domain, filled in from reference TRBV18 and TRBJ1-2, reads NAGVMQNPRHLVRRRGQEARLRCSPMKGHSHVYWYRQLPEEGLKFMVYLQKENIIDESGMPKERFSAEFPKEGPSILRIQQVVRGDSAAYFCASSLQGARDYGYTFGSGTRLTVV.

This clonotype came up a few times. The CDR3 DNA reads TGTGCCAGCAGTTACGGTCCCGCTAGCGGGAGTCGAGAGTTCTTC. Translating gives CASSYGPASGSREFF. The rearrangement joins TRBV6-2 or TRBV6-3 to TRBJ2-1, with 10 bases that match TRBD2. Germline-derived CDR1 and CDR2 are MNHEY and SVGEGT. The CDR3 extends over 15 amino acids. Trimming cost V 2 bases and J 14 bases; bases outside gene matches: 12.

This clonotype was found a few times. The J gene is TRBJ2-7, the V gene TRBV7-8; no clear D. Germline V gene sequence: CDR1 SGHVS, CDR2 FQNEAQ. V lost 4 bases, J lost 4 bases, and 5 bases lay in between. The length of the CDR3 is 11 residues. The CDR3 DNA is TGTGCCAGCAGCTCCCAGTACGAGCAGTACTTC. Amino acids: CASSSQYEQYF.

The chain links TRBV4-2 to TRBJ2-3; D gene unclear. The CDR3 is 16 residues long. Germline CDR1 LGHNA, CDR2 YNFKEQ. With 0 bases removed from V and 2 bases from J, the gap between germline ends came to 12 bases. The CDR3: CASSQDGNTHTDTQYF. CDR3 DNA: TGTGCCAGCAGCCAAGATGGGAATACACACACAGATACGCAGTATTTT.

In its sample, this clonotype was seen a few times. The V and J genes are TRBV4-1 and TRBJ2-2, with D perhaps assigned TRBD1 or TRBD2 (5 bases each). The CDR3 length is 15 residues. V was trimmed by 4 bases and J by 5 bases, leaving 14 bases between them. The germline gives CDR1 MGHRA, CDR2 YSYEKL. The CDR3 DNA follows: TGCGCCAGCAGCCGCGGGTCAGGGTGGACCGGGGAGCTGTTTTTT. Translating gives CASSRGSGWTGELFF.

This clonotype was seen more than once but under ten times. V usage is TRBV19 and J usage is TRBJ2-1; 9 bases agree with TRBD2. This CDR3 spans 14 amino acids. Per germline, CDR1 LNHDA and CDR2 SQIVND (reference sequence). The chain's CDR3 is CATRGRGSYNEQFF. DNA for the CDR3: TGTGCTACCCGCGGGAGGGGGTCCTACAATGAGCAGTTCTTC.

This clonotype was observed a handful of times. The CDR3 DNA reads as TGTGCCAGCAGTTTACTCGTAGGGTTTAATGAAAAACTGTTTTTT. Translated, it gives CASSLLVGFNEKLFF. The chain carries TRBV28 and TRBJ1-4, with D unresolved. The CDR3 length is 15 residues. Germline CDR1 MDHEN, CDR2 SYDVKM. The V and J ends lost 2 bases and 4 bases respectively, with 11 bases between them.

This clonotype was recorded many times. The chain links TRBV7-3 to TRBJ1-2; the match to TRBD1 covers 7 bases. Germline V lookup: CDR1 SGHTA, CDR2 FQGTGA. V dropped 4 bases and J dropped 0; count of bases not matched to a gene: 11. This CDR3 region has 17 residues. CDR3 DNA sequence: TGTGCCAGCAGCTCAAACCCCAGACAGGGACCTAACTATGGCTACACCTTC. Residues: CASSSNPRQGPNYGYTF.

The chain has TRBV9 and TRBJ1-1; D not certain. From germline, CDR1 is SGDLS and CDR2 YYNGEE. This CDR3 comprises 15 residues. V lost 3 bases and J 1 base, leaving 13 bases between the germline ends. The CDR3, as DNA: TGTGCCAGCAGCGAGGGATCGGGCTGGAACACTGAAGCTTTCTTT. It codes for CASSEGSGWNTEAFF.

This clonotype showed up just a few times. The rearrangement links TRBV7-8 to TRBJ2-3, with 7 bases matching TRBD2. The CDR3 totals 15 residues. Per germline, CDR1 SGHVS and CDR2 FQNEAQ. V shed 3 bases and J 4 bases; nucleotides not matched to a gene: 7. The CDR3 bases are TGTGCCAGCAGCTTGGATACGGGAGGCCCAGATACGCAGTATTTT. It is translated as CASSLDTGGPDTQYF.

This clonotype occurred a few times. The genes are TRBV7-9 and TRBJ2-3; TRBD2 is a possible D gene (6 bases). The V gene lost 1 base and the J gene lost 3 bases, with 20 bases spanning the gap. This CDR3 region has 18 residues. Germline assignment: CDR1 SEHNR and CDR2 FQNEAQ (reference sequence). The CDR3 nucleotides are TGTGCCAGCAGCTTAGTCCGGCCCCCCAGCGGGCCGACAGATACGCAGTATTTT. Amino acid sequence: CASSLVRPPSGPTDTQYF.

The table lists this clonotype with a few counts. The V and J genes are TRBV28 and TRBJ2-4, with TRBD1 matching over 7 bases. CDR1 is MDHEN, CDR2 SYDVKM, per germline. Germline trimming cut 6 bases from V and 9 bases from J; bases unmatched to any gene: 14. The CDR3 is 15 residues long. Here the CDR3 DNA reads TGTGCCAGCAGCTTAAATGGACAGGTTCAGGGCATTCAGTACTTC. Translating it yields CASSLNGQVQGIQYF.

This clonotype was seen a few times. This chain uses TRBV20-1 with TRBJ2-1; D call uncertain. The CDR3 has 13 residues. Trimming cost V 7 bases and J 0 bases, with 10 bases left between them. Germline CDR1 is DFQATT and CDR2 is SNEGSKA (reference sequence). The CDR3 loop reads CSVRLSSYNEQFF. CDR3 in DNA: TGCAGTGTCAGGCTTAGCTCCTACAATGAGCAGTTCTTC.

This clonotype is judged medium-sized. V and J are TRBV27 and TRBJ2-2; possibly TRBD2 for D (6 bases). Germline V gene data show CDR1 as MNHEY and CDR2 as SMNVEV (reference sequence). The CDR3 length is 15 residues. Trimming cost V 8 bases and J 1 base, with 14 bases left between them. The CDR3 here is CASWRGALNTGELFF. The CDR3 nucleotides read TGTGCCAGCTGGAGGGGTGCTCTGAACACCGGGGAGCTGTTTTTT.

The J gene is TRBJ2-3, the V gene TRBV7-9, with D uncertain. Trimming removed 5 bases from V and 3 bases from J, with 18 bases in between. CDR1 SEHNR and CDR2 FQNEAQ come from the germline V gene (reference sequence). This CDR3 region has 16 residues. Written as DNA, the CDR3 is TGTGCCAGCAGCCAAAGTCCGGGCCTAAGGACAGATACGCAGTATTTT. This codes for CASSQSPGLRTDTQYF.

Only a few counts were recorded for this clonotype. V and J are TRBV7-8 and TRBJ1-5; weak D call: TRBD1 (5 bases). V lost 5 bases and J 7 bases, leaving 18 bases between the germline ends. The CDR3 totals 15 residues. Per germline, CDR1 SGHVS and CDR2 FQNEAQ. For the CDR3, the DNA is TGTGCCAGCAGCCTCGCGGGCGGGGGAAGGCAGCCCCAGCATTTT. It codes for CASSLAGGGRQPQHF.